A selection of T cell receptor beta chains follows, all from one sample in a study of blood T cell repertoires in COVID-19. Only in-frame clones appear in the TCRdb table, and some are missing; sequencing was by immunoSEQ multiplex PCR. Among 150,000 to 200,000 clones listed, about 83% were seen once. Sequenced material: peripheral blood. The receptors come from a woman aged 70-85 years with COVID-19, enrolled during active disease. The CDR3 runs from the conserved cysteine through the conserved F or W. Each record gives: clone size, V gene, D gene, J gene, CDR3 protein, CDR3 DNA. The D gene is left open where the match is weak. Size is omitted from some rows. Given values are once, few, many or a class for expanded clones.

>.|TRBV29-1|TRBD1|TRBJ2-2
CSVGQGASTGELFF
TGCAGCGTTGGACAGGGGGCGTCGACCGGGGAGCTGTTTTTT
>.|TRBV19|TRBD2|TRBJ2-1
CASSRAPRAGGKYNEQFF
TGTGCCAGTAGTAGAGCCCCCCGGGCGGGGGGAAAGTACAATGAGCAGTTCTTC
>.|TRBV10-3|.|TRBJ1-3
CAISVGGESGNTIYF
TGTGCCATCAGTGTTGGGGGGGAATCTGGAAACACCATATATTTT
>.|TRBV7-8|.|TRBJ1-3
CASSLRQGTSGNTIYF
TGTGCCAGCAGCTTAAGGCAGGGGACCTCTGGAAACACCATATATTTT
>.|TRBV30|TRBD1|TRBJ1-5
CAWRRGQGTSNQPQHF
TGTGCCTGGAGGAGAGGACAGGGGACTAGCAATCAGCCCCAGCATTTT
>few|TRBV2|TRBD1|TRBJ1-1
CASSSDRGEVWGNTEAFF
TGTGCCAGCAGTTCCGACAGGGGAGAAGTCTGGGGGAACACTGAAGCTTTCTTT
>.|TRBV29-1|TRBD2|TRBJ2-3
CSVAGTSGGSTDTQYF
TGCAGCGTGGCCGGGACTAGCGGGGGGAGCACAGATACGCAGTATTTT
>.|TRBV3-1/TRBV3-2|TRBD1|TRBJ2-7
CASSQGSGTGGPYEQYF
TGTGCCAGCAGCCAAGGTTCCGGGACAGGGGGGCCCTACGAGCAGTACTTC
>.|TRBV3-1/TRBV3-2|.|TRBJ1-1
CASSNTGGTEAFF
TGTGCCAGCAGTAACACCGGGGGGACTGAAGCTTTCTTT
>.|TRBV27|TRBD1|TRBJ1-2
CASSSLTGAKRDYGYTF
TGTGCCAGCAGTTCATTGACAGGGGCCAAACGGGACTATGGCTACACCTTC
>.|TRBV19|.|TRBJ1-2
CASSRGDFYGYTF
TGTGCCAGTAGCAGGGGTGACTTCTATGGCTACACCTTC
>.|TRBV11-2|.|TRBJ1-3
CASSRQGSGNTIYF
TGTGCCAGCAGCCGTCAGGGCTCTGGAAACACCATATATTTT
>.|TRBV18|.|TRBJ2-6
CASSFIQVFSGANVLTF
TGTGCCAGCTCCTTCATACAGGTTTTCTCTGGGGCCAACGTCCTGACTTTC
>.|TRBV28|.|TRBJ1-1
CASSPSTEGTEAFF
TGTGCCAGCAGTCCGAGCACGGAGGGCACTGAAGCTTTCTTT
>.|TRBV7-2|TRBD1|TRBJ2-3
CASSPPKTGPSTDTQYF
TGTGCCAGCAGCCCCCCGAAGACAGGGCCTAGCACAGATACGCAGTATTTT
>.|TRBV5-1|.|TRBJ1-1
CASRYEVFNTEAFF
TGCGCCAGCAGATATGAGGTCTTCAACACTGAAGCTTTCTTT
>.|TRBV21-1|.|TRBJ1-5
CASSNWGTGINQPQHF
.
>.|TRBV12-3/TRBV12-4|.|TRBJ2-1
CASSLGEWDEQFF
TGTGCCAGCAGCCTCGGGGAGTGGGATGAGCAGTTCTTC
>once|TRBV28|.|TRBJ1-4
CASSFNSPNEKLFF
TGTGCCAGCAGTTTTAACAGCCCTAATGAAAAACTGTTTTTT
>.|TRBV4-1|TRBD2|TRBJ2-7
CASSQDWAGERKQYF
TGCGCCAGCAGCCAAGATTGGGCGGGGGAACGAAAACAGTACTTC
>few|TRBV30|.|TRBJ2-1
CAWSFRVWNEQFF
TGTGCCTGGAGCTTCAGGGTGTGGAATGAGCAGTTCTTC
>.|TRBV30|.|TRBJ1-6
CAWDSGNSPLHF
TGTGCCTGGGACTCAGGGAACTCACCCCTCCACTTT
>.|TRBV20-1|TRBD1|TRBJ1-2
CSASVRDRPNAIYGYTF
TGCAGTGCTAGTGTTCGGGACAGACCTAACGCCATCTATGGCTACACCTTC
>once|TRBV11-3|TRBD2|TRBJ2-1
CASSTSSGGPHEQFF
TGTGCCAGCAGCACCTCGAGCGGGGGGCCCCATGAGCAGTTCTTC
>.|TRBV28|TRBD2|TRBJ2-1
CASSETSGGRNEQFF
TGTGCCAGCAGTGAAACTAGCGGGGGGAGGAATGAGCAGTTCTTC
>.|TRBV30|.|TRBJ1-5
CAWSPGYGVSNQPQHF
TGTGCCTGGAGTCCAGGGTACGGCGTTAGCAATCAGCCCCAGCATTTT
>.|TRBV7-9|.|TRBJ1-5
CASAGGGLNQPQHF
TGTGCCAGCGCGGGTGGGGGACTCAATCAGCCCCAGCATTTT
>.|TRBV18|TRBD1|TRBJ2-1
CASSPRQGLGAYNEQFF
TGTGCCAGCTCACCTCGACAGGGGCTTGGGGCCTACAATGAGCAGTTCTTC
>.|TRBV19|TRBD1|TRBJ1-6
CASNDRDSYNSPLHF
TGTGCCAGTAACGACAGGGACTCCTATAATTCACCCCTCCACTTT
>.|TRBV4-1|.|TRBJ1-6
CASSQADSSYNSPLHF
TGCGCCAGCAGCCAAGCGGACAGCTCCTATAATTCACCCCTCCACTTT
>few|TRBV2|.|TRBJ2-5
CASRPTGYQETQYF
TGTGCCAGCAGACCAACGGGGTACCAAGAGACCCAGTACTTC
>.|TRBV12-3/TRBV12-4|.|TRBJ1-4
CASSLAQGGKLFF
TGTGCCAGCAGTTTAGCGCAGGGAGGGAAACTGTTTTTT
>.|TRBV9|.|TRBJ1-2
CASSPEGAYGYTF
TGTGCCAGCAGCCCCGAAGGGGCCTATGGCTACACCTTC
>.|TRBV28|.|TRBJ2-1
CASSGTPYNEQFF
TGTGCCAGCAGCGGGACTCCCTACAATGAGCAGTTCTTC
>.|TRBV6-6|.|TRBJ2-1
CASSYSAGPGEQFF
TGTGCCAGCAGTTACTCGGCGGGGCCGGGGGAGCAGTTCTTC
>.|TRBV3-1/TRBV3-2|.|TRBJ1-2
CASSPGRPYGYTF
TGTGCCAGCAGCCCAGGGAGGCCCTATGGCTACACCTTC
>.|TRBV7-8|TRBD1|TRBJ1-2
CASSTGTVSAGYTF
TGTGCCAGCAGCACCGGGACAGTCTCTGCCGGCTACACCTTC
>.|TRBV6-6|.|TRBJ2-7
CASSNRDSLYEQYF
TGTGCCAGCAGTAACCGGGACTCCCTCTACGAGCAGTACTTC
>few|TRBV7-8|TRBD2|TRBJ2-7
CASSSRGLAGDYEQYF
TGTGCCAGCAGCTCCCGGGGACTAGCGGGGGACTACGAGCAGTACTTC
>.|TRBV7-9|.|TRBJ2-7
CASSLNRYEQYF
TGTGCCAGCAGCTTAAATCGCTACGAGCAGTACTTC
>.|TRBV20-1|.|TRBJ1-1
CSARDSSVAFF
TGCAGTGCTAGAGATTCTTCAGTAGCTTTCTTT